One and the same sample provided the 31 T cell receptor beta chains below, sequenced in a study of CD8 T cells in Susac syndrome. The RNA input was roughly 0.45 to 1 ug, and it was reverse transcribed with random hexamers. TCRdb used MiXCR to reprocess the immunoSEQ multiplex PCR reads, holding one entry per CDR3 protein. The sample consists of some 300,000 distinct CDR3 sequences, around 89% of them appearing once. The specimen was CD8+ T cells from PBMCs. The receptor set was obtained from a human donor with multiple sclerosis.

This chain links TRBV4-2 with TRBJ2-7; TRBD2 agrees at 13 bases. CDR1 is LGHNA and CDR2 is YNFKEQ in the germline V gene. The CDR3 sequence is 16 residues long. V trimming: 3 bases; J trimming: 7 bases; junction bases outside the gene matches: 9. The CDR3 region is CASSHQTSGRAGEQYF. The CDR3 nucleotides read TGTGCCAGCAGCCACCAAACTAGCGGGAGGGCCGGAGAGCAGTACTTC.

The CDR3 spells CAISVPTSGSSHEQYF. In DNA form, the CDR3 reads TGTGCCATCAGTGTACCGACTAGCGGGAGTTCCCACGAGCAGTACTTC. The chain employs TRBV10-3 and TRBJ2-7, with TRBD2 matching 12 bases. The germline CDR1 and CDR2 sequences are ENHRY and SYGVKD. V was clipped by 4 bases and J by 5 bases; unmatched bases: 9. There are 16 residues in the CDR3.

This clonotype has only one observation. The chain couples TRBV14 to TRBJ2-3; 7 bases are shared with TRBD2. CDR1 and CDR2 (germline): SGHDN, FVKESK. V gave up 4 bases and J gave up 4 bases; unmatched junction bases: 11. The CDR3 contains 16 residues. The CDR3 spells CASSPLRDYGSDTQYF. The CDR3 DNA reads TGTGCCAGCAGCCCGCTCCGGGACTATGGTTCAGATACGCAGTATTTT. Complete variable domain (other parts from reference TRBV14 and TRBJ2-3): EAGVTQFPSHSVIEKGQTVTLRCDPISGHDNLYWYRRVMGKEIKFLLHFVKESKQDESGMPNNRFLAERTGGTYSTLKVQPAELEDSGVYFCASSPLRDYGSDTQYFGPGTRLTVL.

The chain uses TRBV27 and TRBJ2-1; 12 bases match TRBD2. J lost 2 bases, V lost 10 bases, and 15 bases had no gene match. The CDR3 runs 18 residues. Germline V gives CDR1 MNHEY, CDR2 SMNVEV (reference sequence). CDR3 coding DNA: TGTGCCACCGCGCCGACTAGCGGGAGCGGTGGGCCCTACAATGAGCAGTTCTTC. The encoded protein is CATAPTSGSGGPYNEQFF.

V gene TRBV7-3 combines with J gene TRBJ2-5; D unresolved. Per germline, CDR1 SGHTA and CDR2 FQGTGA. V was clipped by 4 bases and J by 5 bases, with 8 bases between them. The CDR3 loop spans 12 amino acids. CDR3 loop: CASSYGGETQYF. The CDR3 DNA is TGTGCCAGCAGCTATGGTGGGGAGACCCAGTACTTC.

In this sample, this clonotype turned up a few times. The genes are TRBV28 and TRBJ2-2; possible D gene TRBD1, 6 bases. The CDR3 extends over 15 amino acids. The ends were cut back, 6 bases at V and 2 bases at J, with 13 bases in the middle. CDR1 and CDR2 from the germline V gene are MDHEN and SYDVKM. The CDR3 spells CASSWVGGNTGELFF. The CDR3 bases are TGTGCCAGCAGCTGGGTTGGGGGCAACACCGGGGAGCTGTTTTTT.

The CDR3 reads CASSLPHRGYQETQYF. CDR3 sequence (DNA): TGTGCCAGCAGCTTACCCCATCGGGGGTACCAAGAGACCCAGTACTTC. The chain carries TRBV7-9 and TRBJ2-5; tentative D call: TRBD2 (6 bases). Germline V gene data show CDR1 as SEHNR and CDR2 as FQNEAQ (reference sequence). V shed 2 bases and J shed 0 bases, with 13 bases lying between them. The CDR3 runs 16 residues. Filled out from reference TRBV7-9 and TRBJ2-5, the complete variable domain reads DTGVSQNPRHKITKRGQNVTFRCDPISEHNRLYWYRQTLGQGPEFLTYFQNEAQLEKSRLLSDRFSAERPKGSFSTLEIQRTEQGDSAMYLCASSLPHRGYQETQYFGPGTRLLVL.

V usage is TRBV5-6 and J usage is TRBJ2-4; D not certain. This CDR3 region has 17 residues. V dropped 5 bases and J dropped 1 base, with 19 bases sitting between them. Germline CDR1 and CDR2: SGHDT and YYEEEE. The CDR3 protein is CASRIWAAVGAKNIQYF. The CDR3 DNA is TGTGCCAGCAGGATCTGGGCAGCCGTGGGTGCCAAAAACATTCAGTACTTC.

This clonotype has only one observation. The rearrangement uses TRBV5-1 and TRBJ2-5; D possibly corresponds to TRBD1 (6 bases). The CDR3 covers 16 residues. With 0 bases removed from V and 5 bases from J, the gap between germline ends came to 17 bases. Germline assignment: CDR1 SGHRS and CDR2 YFSETQ. The CDR3 coding sequence is TGCGCCAGCAGCTTGGCGGACACAGGGTTCGGTGAGACCCAGTACTTC. Translation: CASSLADTGFGETQYF.

This clonotype was counted a single time. CDR3 residues: CSVVYRGKTSPRYNEQFF. The CDR3 region has the DNA TGCAGCGTGGTTTACAGGGGTAAGACGTCCCCGCGTTACAATGAGCAGTTCTTC. This chain links TRBV29-1 with TRBJ2-1; 7 nucleotides align to TRBD1. The CDR3 sequence is 18 residues long. V lost 6 bases, J lost 4 bases, and 21 bases stayed unmatched. CDR1 and CDR2 from the germline V gene are SQVTM and ANQGSEA.

The rearrangement joins TRBV29-1 to TRBJ2-7; 12 bases align to TRBD2. J lost 1 base, V lost 6 bases, and 4 bases had no gene match. CDR3 size: 14 residues. Germline values: CDR1 SQVTM, CDR2 ANQGSEA. The CDR3 DNA sequence: TGCAGCGTGGCCGGACTAGCGGGGTCCTACGAGCAGTACTTC. Translated: CSVAGLAGSYEQYF.

The chain has TRBV29-1 and TRBJ2-7; 11 bases match TRBD2. CDR1 and CDR2 (germline): SQVTM, ANQGSEA. This CDR3 has 15 residues. With 6 bases clipped from V and 3 bases from J, the junction kept 10 bases outside the gene matches. The CDR3 reads CSVSGTSGIIYEQYF. The DNA of the CDR3 is TGCAGCGTCTCCGGGACTAGCGGAATAATCTACGAGCAGTACTTC.

This chain uses TRBV6-6 with TRBJ1-5; no reliable D call. The CDR3 is 13 residues long. V lost 5 bases and J 4 bases, leaving 9 bases between the germline ends. Germline V gene sequence: CDR1 MNHNY, CDR2 SVGAGI (reference sequence). CDR3 coding DNA: TGTGCCAGCAGTCCATCCTATAATCAGCCCCAGCATTTT. Protein sequence: CASSPSYNQPQHF.

This chain connects TRBV20-1 to TRBJ2-2; 7 positions agree with TRBD2. Trimming took 2 bases from V and 6 from J; bases not matched to a gene: 12. The CDR3 is 16 amino acids. In germline, CDR1 is DFQATT, CDR2 SNEGSKA (reference sequence). The CDR3 nucleotides read TGCAGTGCTAGAAAGTATGGACTAGTTGGCCCCGGGGAGCTGTTTTTT. Translated, it gives CSARKYGLVGPGELFF.

The rearrangement joins TRBV11-2 to TRBJ2-2, with 14 nucleotides matching TRBD2. The CDR3 totals 21 residues. V lost 5 bases and J lost 7; bases outside the gene matches: 21. From germline, CDR1 is SGHAT and CDR2 FQNNGV. CDR3 nucleotide sequence: TGTGCCAGCAGCCAGACCGGGACTAGCGGGAGTGCCCCCTACGGAGTCGGGGAGCTGTTTTTT. This translates into CASSQTGTSGSAPYGVGELFF.

V gene TRBV28 combines with J gene TRBJ2-1, with 12 bases matching TRBD2. The CDR3 totals 17 residues. Per germline, CDR1 MDHEN and CDR2 SYDVKM. Unmatched junction bases numbered 7, after V lost 6 bases and J lost 1 base. CDR3 sequence (DNA): TGTGCCAGCAGAAGTCTAGCGGGAGGGCGGTCCTACAATGAGCAGTTCTTC. Translating gives CASRSLAGGRSYNEQFF.

The chain has TRBV6-2 or TRBV6-3 and TRBJ1-1; TRBD1 might be the D (6 bases). V lost 6 bases and J 0 bases, leaving 11 bases between the germline ends. Germline V gene lookup returns CDR1 MNHEY and CDR2 SVGEGT. The CDR3 loop spans 14 amino acids. CDR3 protein: CASSQGTMNTEAFF. The CDR3 nucleotides are TGTGCCAGCAGCCAGGGGACCATGAACACTGAAGCTTTCTTT.

This chain joins TRBV27 and TRBJ1-1; the D is unclear. This CDR3 has 14 amino acids. The germline V and J ends were trimmed by 2 bases and 1 base, with 8 bases remaining between them. Germline loops: CDR1 MNHEY, CDR2 SMNVEV (reference sequence). CDR3 loop: CASSLMSGNTEAFF. The CDR3 region has the DNA TGTGCCAGCAGTTTAATGAGCGGGAACACTGAAGCTTTCTTT.

V and J are TRBV12-3 or TRBV12-4 and TRBJ2-7; possibly TRBD1 for D (6 bases). Trimming pared 7 bases from V and 1 base from J, leaving 11 bases between. This CDR3 spans 13 amino acids. CDR3 nucleotides: TGTGCCAGCACTCCAGACAGGTCCTACGAGCAGTACTTC. Translated: CASTPDRSYEQYF.

This chain links TRBV19 with TRBJ1-1; D might be TRBD1 (6 bases). Germline CDR1 reads LNHDA; CDR2 reads SQIVND (reference sequence). The CDR3 totals 17 residues. V lost 7 bases and J 0 bases, leaving 21 bases between the germline ends. The CDR3 is CASNSRGGTFMNTEAFF. CDR3 bases: TGTGCCAGTAATTCGCGAGGGGGTACCTTTATGAACACTGAAGCTTTCTTT. Full variable domain (missing parts from reference TRBV19 and TRBJ1-1): DGGITQSPKYLFRKEGQNVTLSCEQNLNHDAMYWYRQDPGQGLRLIYYSQIVNDFQKGDIAEGYSVSREKKESFPLTVTSAQKNPTAFYLCASNSRGGTFMNTEAFFGQGTRLTVV.

The chain recombines TRBV7-2 with TRBJ2-7; TRBD1 aligns across 8 bases. There are 13 residues in the CDR3. Germline V gene data show CDR1 as SGHTA and CDR2 as FQGNSA. V was clipped by 3 bases and J by 5 bases; unmatched bases: 3. The CDR3 here is CASSLLTGDEQYF. The CDR3 DNA reads as TGTGCCAGCAGCTTGTTGACAGGGGACGAGCAGTACTTC.

V is TRBV20-1 and J is TRBJ2-1, with D perhaps TRBD2 (6 bases). The CDR3 length is 14 residues. With 6 bases removed from V and 10 bases from J, the gap between germline ends came to 22 bases. CDR1 DFQATT and CDR2 SNEGSKA come from the germline V gene (reference sequence). The chain's CDR3 is CSATRGRGIEEQFF. DNA for the CDR3: TGCAGTGCCACCCGTGGGCGGGGAATAGAGGAGCAGTTCTTC.

The CDR3 DNA sequence: TGCAGTGCTAGCCCAGGGAGCTGGGTTGAGCAGTTCTTC. It is translated as CSASPGSWVEQFF. The chain is built from TRBV20-1 and TRBJ2-1; tentatively, D is TRBD1 or TRBD2 (5 bases each). The V gene's germline CDR1 is DFQATT and CDR2 SNEGSKA (reference sequence). V dropped 3 bases and J dropped 9 bases, with 15 bases sitting between them. The CDR3 has 13 amino acids.

The chain recombines TRBV19 with TRBJ1-2; D is undetermined. CDR3 length: 15 residues. CDR1 and CDR2 from the germline V gene are LNHDA and SQIVND (reference sequence). Trimming cost V 3 bases and J 4 bases, with 15 bases left between them. The CDR3 spells CASSIDSTNFYGYTF. The CDR3 region has the DNA TGTGCCAGTAGTATCGACTCCACCAACTTCTATGGCTACACCTTC.

The V and J genes are TRBV29-1 and TRBJ2-2; the D is unclear. In germline, CDR1 is SQVTM, CDR2 ANQGSEA. V dropped 4 bases and J dropped 14 bases, with 20 bases sitting between them. CDR3 size: 13 residues. The CDR3 sequence is CSVARTPEAELFF. In nucleotides, the CDR3 is TGCAGCGTTGCCCGGACCCCCGAGGCGGAACTGTTTTTT.

The rearrangement links TRBV28 to TRBJ1-3; D gene ambiguous. From germline, CDR1 is MDHEN and CDR2 SYDVKM. Between the trimmed V and J ends, which lost 7 bases and 0 bases, there was a span of 10 bases. The CDR3 has 14 residues. In DNA form, the CDR3 reads TGTGCCAGCAAGTCAGCACCCTCTGGAAACACCATATATTTT. Its translation is CASKSAPSGNTIYF.

For the CDR3, the DNA is TGCGCCAGCAGCCAAGACCGGGACAGCGGCTTTTCGGCAACTAATGAAAAACTGTTTTTT. Translated, it gives CASSQDRDSGFSATNEKLFF. This rearrangement joins TRBV4-3 to TRBJ1-4, with TRBD1 matching 7 bases. Per germline, CDR1 LGHNA and CDR2 YSLEER. V shed 0 bases and J 0 bases; nucleotides not matched to a gene: 13. This CDR3 has 20 residues.

V and J are TRBV9 and TRBJ2-7, with TRBD1 identical over 10 bases. Germline V gene data show CDR1 as SGDLS and CDR2 as YYNGEE. Trimming removed 3 bases from V and 3 bases from J; junction bases left unmatched: 6. The CDR3 has 15 residues. The CDR3 sequence: CASSGSGTGDYEQYF. The CDR3 DNA sequence: TGTGCCAGCAGCGGATCCGGGACAGGGGACTACGAGCAGTACTTC.

CDR3 coding DNA: TGTGCCACCGGAGTCGACTATCCTTCTTTTTACACAGATACGCAGTATTTT. This translates into CATGVDYPSFYTDTQYF. The chain employs TRBV27 and TRBJ2-3; maybe TRBD2 (5 bases). The CDR3 sequence is 17 residues long. Germline CDR1 is MNHEY and CDR2 is SMNVEV (reference sequence). The germline V and J ends were trimmed by 10 bases and 2 bases, with 25 bases remaining between them.

V and J are TRBV27 and TRBJ2-1, with D perhaps given as TRBD1 or TRBD2 (6 bases each). Trimming stripped 6 bases from V and 3 bases from J, with 15 bases between. The CDR3 has 15 residues. Germline V gene lookup returns CDR1 MNHEY and CDR2 SMNVEV (reference sequence). The CDR3: CASSPPGAGYNEQFF. As DNA, the CDR3 is TGTGCCAGCAGCCCGCCGGGGGCCGGCTACAATGAGCAGTTCTTC.

The sample holds one count of this clonotype. The chain is built from TRBV6-6 and TRBJ2-3, with D perhaps matching TRBD2 (5 bases). The CDR3 is 16 residues long. V lost 6 bases, J lost 0 bases, and 16 bases lay in between. Germline loops: CDR1 MNHNY, CDR2 SVGAGI (reference sequence). The CDR3 region is CASSREGAVSTDTQYF. DNA of the CDR3: TGTGCCAGCAGCCGCGAGGGAGCGGTAAGCACAGATACGCAGTATTTT.